The 24 T cell receptor beta chains given below trace back to one sample, sequenced in a study of T cell responses to AZD1222 COVID-19 vaccine listed by TCRdb under 2021. The library was generated by the immunoSEQ multiplex PCR assay. TCRdb holds this immuneACCESS table with in-frame rearrangements only. Some clones are missing; in checked studies, unresolved V genes explain under half, and the rest has no known cause. The sample data list 95,000 to 100,000 clones, and about nine tenths of these were observed just once. The ten largest clones add up to approximately 30% of the sample. In the paper's terms, the time point label means: baseline before first vaccination. The input for sequencing was peripheral blood, taken on day 0 of AZD1222 vaccination. These receptors were obtained from an adult in good health.

In this sample, this clone turned up once. This chain uses TRBV28 with TRBJ1-4; no clear D. Germline CDR1 is MDHEN and CDR2 is SYDVKM. The CDR3 extends over 15 amino acids. Trimming cost V 6 bases and J 7 bases, with 18 bases left between them. The CDR3 protein is CASSSPGRRGEKLFF. CDR3 bases: TGTGCCAGCAGCTCGCCCGGTAGGCGTGGTGAAAAACTGTTTTTT. The entire variable domain, with the rest obtained from reference TRBV28 and TRBJ1-4, is as follows: DVKVTQSSRYLVKRTGEKVFLECVQDMDHENMFWYRQDPGLGLRLIYFSYDVKMKEKGDIPEGYSVSREKKERFSLILESASTNQTSMYLCASSSPGRRGEKLFFGSGTQLSVL.

Of note for this clone: The same CDR3 also results from other DNA sequences found in this sample. The chain recombines TRBV5-1 with TRBJ1-6; D unresolved. V lost 0 bases and J lost 5, with 6 bases in between. CDR3 length: 14 amino acids. CDR1 SGHRS and CDR2 YFSETQ come from the germline V gene. Here the CDR3 DNA reads TGCGCCAGCAGCTTGGGACAAAATAATTCACCCCTCCACTTT. Protein: CASSLGQNNSPLHF.

The genes are TRBV3-1 (or the pseudogene TRBV3-2) and TRBJ2-5; D is undetermined. The V gene's germline CDR1 is LGHDT and CDR2 YNNKEL (reference sequence). The CDR3 is made up of 13 amino acids. Trimming removed 4 bases at V and 5 bases at J, with 11 bases between. CDR3 in DNA: TGTGCCAGCAGCCTCGGTCAGGAGGAGACCCAGTACTTC. Protein: CASSLGQEETQYF.

The genes are TRBV7-4 and TRBJ2-7; no clear D gene. Trimming pared 5 bases from V and 0 bases from J, leaving 11 bases between. The CDR3 is 14 residues long. The germline CDR1 and CDR2 sequences are SGHVT and SQSDAQ. CDR3 loop: CASSQQRNSYEQYF. In DNA, the CDR3 is TGTGCCAGCAGCCAGCAGCGCAACTCCTACGAGCAGTACTTC.

The gene calls are TRBV3-1 (or the pseudogene TRBV3-2) and TRBJ2-5, with 14 bases identical to TRBD2. CDR3 length: 16 amino acids. Trimming took 2 bases from V and 5 from J; bases not matched to a gene: 4. CDR1 LGHDT and CDR2 YNNKEL come from the germline V gene (reference sequence). The CDR3 nucleotides read TGTGCCAGCAGCCAACCGGGACTAGCGGGAGCGGAGACCCAGTACTTC. As protein: CASSQPGLAGAETQYF.

The chain has TRBV11-1 and TRBJ2-7; D remains unclear. The CDR3 sequence is 13 residues long. Between the trimmed V and J ends, which lost 0 bases and 5 bases, there was a span of 8 bases. Germline assignment: CDR1 SGHAT and CDR2 FQDESV (reference sequence). Here the CDR3 reads CASSLAHSDEQYF. CDR3 sequence (DNA): TGTGCCAGCAGCTTAGCGCATAGTGACGAGCAGTACTTC.

The chain links TRBV11-2 to TRBJ2-3; TRBD1 agrees at 7 bases. Germline CDR1 and CDR2: SGHAT and FQNNGV. Unmatched junction bases numbered 4, after V lost 1 base and J lost 0 bases. This CDR3 has 16 amino acids. The CDR3 region is CASSLGDRASTDTQYF. The DNA for the CDR3 is TGTGCCAGCAGCTTAGGGGACAGAGCTAGCACAGATACGCAGTATTTT.

The chain is built from TRBV6-2 or TRBV6-3 and TRBJ2-7; D is undetermined. Looked up from germline, CDR1 is MNHEY and CDR2 is SVGEGT. V lost 3 bases to trimming and J lost 2 bases, with 11 bases between them. This CDR3 is built from 14 residues. CDR3 DNA sequence: TGTGCCAGCAGTTATGGAATGCCTACCTACGAGCAGTACTTC. Protein product: CASSYGMPTYEQYF.

The genes are TRBV12-5 and TRBJ2-1; 12 bases line up with TRBD2. Germline V gene data show CDR1 as LGHNT and CDR2 as FRNRAP. The CDR3 sequence is 15 residues long. Trimming took 6 bases from V and 5 from J; bases not matched to a gene: 5. The CDR3 reads CASGATSGSHNEQFF. CDR3 bases: TGTGCTAGTGGGGCGACTAGCGGGAGCCACAATGAGCAGTTCTTC.

V gene TRBV6-2 or TRBV6-3 combines with J gene TRBJ1-1; D call uncertain. The CDR3 extends over 15 amino acids. Germline-derived CDR1 and CDR2 are MNHEY and SVGEGT. Trimming removed 5 bases from V and 3 bases from J, with 16 bases in between. The CDR3 nucleotides are TGTGCCAGCAGTCGACACAATTATGGGGACACTGAAGCTTTCTTT. Its protein product is CASSRHNYGDTEAFF.

The chain combines TRBV10-3 with TRBJ2-2; 8 nucleotides match TRBD2. Germline CDR1 reads ENHRY; CDR2 reads SYGVKD. The junction had 9 bases not matched to a gene; V was cut back by 9 bases and J by 6 bases. CDR3 length equals 14 residues. In nucleotides, the CDR3 is TGTGCCATACAAGCGGGAGAAAGGGCCGGGGAGCTGTTTTTT. Amino acid sequence: CAIQAGERAGELFF.

The chain joins TRBV13 to TRBJ1-3; a possible D gene is TRBD1 (5 bases). This CDR3 spans 15 amino acids. V lost 2 bases, J lost 4 bases, and 12 bases lay in between. Germline V lookup: CDR1 PRHDT, CDR2 FYEKMQ (reference sequence). CDR3 bases: TGTGCCAGCAGCTTATTCGGGGCGCTGGGAAACACCATATATTTT. It yields the protein CASSLFGALGNTIYF.

The chain links TRBV7-9 to TRBJ1-1, with TRBD1 identical over 7 bases. Per germline, CDR1 SEHNR and CDR2 FQNEAQ (reference sequence). V lost 5 bases and J lost 1; bases outside the gene matches: 7. The CDR3 length is 15 residues. The CDR3 sequence: CASSPRDSENTEAFF. CDR3 in DNA: TGTGCCAGCAGCCCGCGGGACAGTGAGAACACTGAAGCTTTCTTT.

The chain is built from TRBV7-9 and TRBJ1-1, with D perhaps matching TRBD1 (5 bases). CDR1 and CDR2 from the germline V gene are SEHNR and FQNEAQ (reference sequence). This CDR3 is 14 amino acids long. Trimming took off 0 bases at V and 7 bases at J, with 12 bases between the two ends. The CDR3 DNA reads TGTGCCAGCAGCTTAGCGGGGCAGGGAGTTGAAGCTTTCTTT. Its translation: CASSLAGQGVEAFF.

The chain employs TRBV3-1 (or the pseudogene TRBV3-2) and TRBJ1-4; the D is unclear. Germline-derived CDR1 and CDR2 are LGHDT and YNNKEL (reference sequence). This CDR3 is built from 16 residues. Deletions cut 1 base from V and 4 bases from J, with 13 bases between. This chain's CDR3 is CASSQGIGGFNEKLFF. The CDR3 DNA reads as TGTGCCAGCAGCCAAGGAATCGGCGGATTTAATGAAAAACTGTTTTTT.

The chain recombines TRBV6-5 with TRBJ2-7; TRBD2 matches at 8 bases. Germline-derived CDR1 and CDR2 are MNHEY and SVGAGI. The CDR3 is 15 amino acids. The J segment lost 3 bases and the V segment lost 7 bases, leaving 11 bases of the junction unmatched. The CDR3 DNA is TGTGCCAGCACCGGGGGGGGAGGGACGGTCTACGAGCAGTACTTC. It is translated as CASTGGGGTVYEQYF.

V is TRBV27 and J is TRBJ1-2; D is undetermined. This CDR3 contains 14 residues. Trimming pared 8 bases from V and 2 bases from J, leaving 15 bases between. CDR1 MNHEY and CDR2 SMNVEV come from the germline V gene (reference sequence). This chain's CDR3 is CASSDRALNYGYTF. The CDR3 DNA reads as TGTGCCAGCTCGGATAGGGCATTGAACTATGGCTACACCTTC.

The rearrangement links TRBV2 to TRBJ2-2; D is undetermined. This CDR3 comprises 14 residues. Germline CDR1 is SNHLY and CDR2 is FYNNEI. V was cut by 2 bases and J by 7 bases, with 11 bases left in between. The CDR3 spells CASSELWGIGELFF. CDR3 coding DNA: TGTGCCAGCAGTGAACTGTGGGGAATCGGGGAGCTGTTTTTT.

This clone appeared a single time. The chain combines TRBV6-5 with TRBJ1-2; 8 bases align to TRBD1. Germline V gene data show CDR1 as MNHEY and CDR2 as SVGAGI. The CDR3 runs 14 residues. The J segment lost 4 bases and the V segment lost 8 bases, leaving 9 bases of the junction unmatched. The CDR3 sequence: CASGLTGDRYGYTF. As DNA, the CDR3 is TGTGCCAGCGGACTGACAGGGGACCGCTATGGCTACACCTTC.

The chain has TRBV4-2 and TRBJ1-5; TRBD1 is a possible D gene (6 bases). The CDR3 is 15 amino acids. The V and J ends lost 5 bases and 2 bases respectively, with 13 bases between them. Germline V lookup: CDR1 LGHNA, CDR2 YNFKEQ. This CDR3 is CASSSGVQGNQPQHF. DNA of the CDR3: TGTGCCAGCAGCTCAGGGGTGCAGGGCAATCAGCCCCAGCATTTT.

The rearrangement links TRBV11-2 to TRBJ2-7; D not certain. The CDR3 length is 16 residues. Germline V lookup: CDR1 SGHAT, CDR2 FQNNGV. V lost 4 bases and J lost 1, with 17 bases in between. The CDR3 nucleotides are TGTGCCAGCAGCTCAGGCATGAGTGTAATATCCTACGAGCAGTACTTC. It specifies CASSSGMSVISYEQYF.

The rearrangement links TRBV11-2 to TRBJ2-7; 8 bases line up with TRBD1. CDR1 is SGHAT and CDR2 is FQNNGV in the germline V gene. The CDR3 runs 15 residues. V shed 3 bases and J 4 bases; nucleotides not matched to a gene: 8. DNA of the CDR3: TGTGCCAGCAGCTTCCTCTACAGGGGGTCTTACGAGCAGTACTTC. Its translation is CASSFLYRGSYEQYF.

The chain employs TRBV18 and TRBJ2-3, with 9 positions matching TRBD2. The CDR3 has 14 residues. The V gene's germline CDR1 is KGHSH and CDR2 LQKENI. V was pared by 6 bases and J by 6 bases, with 7 bases of the junction left unmatched. CDR3 DNA sequence: TGTGCCAGCTCTTTTAGCGGGAGCTGGGATACGCAGTATTTT. Its translation: CASSFSGSWDTQYF.

V is TRBV10-3 and J is TRBJ2-1; D is uncertain. The germline V gene encodes CDR1 ENHRY and CDR2 SYGVKD. Trimming took 2 bases from V and 5 from J, leaving 7 bases between them. The CDR3 totals 13 residues. CDR3 residues: CAISEILDNEQFF. In nucleotides, the CDR3 is TGTGCCATCAGTGAGATTCTTGACAATGAGCAGTTCTTC.